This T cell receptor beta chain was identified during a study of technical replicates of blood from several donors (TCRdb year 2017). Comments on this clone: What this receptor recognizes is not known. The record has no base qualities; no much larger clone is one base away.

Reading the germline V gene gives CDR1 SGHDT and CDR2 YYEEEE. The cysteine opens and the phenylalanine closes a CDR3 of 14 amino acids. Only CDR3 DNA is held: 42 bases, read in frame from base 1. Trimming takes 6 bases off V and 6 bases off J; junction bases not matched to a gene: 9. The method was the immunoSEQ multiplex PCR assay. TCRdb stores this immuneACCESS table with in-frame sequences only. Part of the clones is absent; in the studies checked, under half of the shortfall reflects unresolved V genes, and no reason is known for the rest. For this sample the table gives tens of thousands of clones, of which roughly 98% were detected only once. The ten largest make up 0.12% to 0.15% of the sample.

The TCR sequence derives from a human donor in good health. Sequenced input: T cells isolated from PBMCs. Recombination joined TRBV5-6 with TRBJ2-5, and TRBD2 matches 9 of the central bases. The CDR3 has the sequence CASTLRGGSQTQYF. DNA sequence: TGTGCCAGCACCCTGCGGGGGGGGTCACAGACCCAGTACTTC. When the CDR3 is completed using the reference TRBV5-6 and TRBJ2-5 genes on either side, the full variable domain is DAGVTQSPTHLIKTRGQQVTLRCSPKSGHDTVSWYQQALGQGPQFIFQYYEEEERQRGNFPDRFSGHQFPNYSSELNVNALLLGDSALYLCASTLRGGSQTQYFGPGTRLLVL.